This T cell receptor (beta chain) was captured in a study of beta chain features in type 1 diabetes. Study-wide context: Sorted cells from all samples, numbering approximately 110,000,000, were examined. Whole-study results and caveats: Among patients with Type 1 diabetes, TCRB CDR3s were moderately but significantly shorter in every one of the four CD4+ subsets. A pattern of fewer insertions and more deletions at VDJ junctions was seen in type 1 diabetes patients.

The CDR3 is 18 residues long. V dropped 0 bases and J dropped 1; count of bases not matched to a gene: 9. Looked up from germline, CDR1 is MRHNA and CDR2 is SNTAGT. Comment on this clone: What it binds is unknown.

Of the isolated RNA, all was reverse transcribed, and so the sequenced material was expressed TCRB transcripts. Clones were read by immunoSEQ multiplex PCR, and TCRdb kept only the in-frame ones, dropping some. The repertoire holds 400,000 to 500,000 clones, more than 11% seen once, with under 0.04% in the top ten. Stem cell-like memory, regulatory, central memory and naive CD4+ cells were sorted via CD45RO/CCR7/CD25/CD127/CD95/CD27. The clonotype was recovered from a man younger than 45 in good health. The chain employs TRBV6-4 and TRBJ2-1; 7 bases agree with TRBD2. Material: naive CD4+ T cells from blood. The DNA for the CDR3 is TGTGCCAGCAGTGACTCCACACGGGGGGTTTTATCCTACAATGAGCAGTTCTTC. Its protein product is CASSDSTRGVLSYNEQFF.